These 21 T cell receptor beta chains share one sample of origin, sequenced in a study of shared clonotypes between healthy human individuals. Sequencing used immunoSEQ multiplex PCR; TCRdb keeps in-frame clones, though not all of them. Seen here are nearly 2 million clones, roughly 94% observed once, and the top ten hold approximately 1.2%. CD45RO-negative, CCR7-positively selected cells formed the naive CD8 fraction, excluding terminally differentiated effector memory CD45RA+ cells. Specimen: naive CD8+ T cells sorted from blood. These receptors were obtained from a man younger than 35 in good health.

The V gene is TRBV4-3, the J gene TRBJ2-3; D gene unclear. From germline, CDR1 is LGHNA and CDR2 YSLEER. This CDR3 comprises 16 residues. Trimming stripped 1 base from V and 0 bases from J, with 11 bases between. The CDR3 here is CASSQGVSGSTDTQYF. CDR3 nucleotide sequence: TGCGCCAGCAGCCAAGGCGTTAGTGGGAGCACAGATACGCAGTATTTT.

The genes are TRBV29-1 and TRBJ2-1; possibly TRBD2 for D (5 bases). The germline V and J ends were trimmed by 4 bases and 1 base, with 14 bases remaining between them. From germline, CDR1 is SQVTM and CDR2 ANQGSEA. The CDR3 runs to 15 residues. CDR3 sequence reads: CSVASLGDSYNEQFF. In DNA form, the CDR3 reads TGCAGCGTTGCCTCCTTGGGAGATTCCTACAATGAGCAGTTCTTC.

The V gene is TRBV27, the J gene TRBJ1-2; 8 nucleotides align to TRBD1. Per the germline V gene, CDR1 is MNHEY and CDR2 is SMNVEV (reference sequence). J gave up 4 bases and V 5 bases, and 6 bases lay outside the gene matches. The CDR3 totals 14 residues. CDR3 nucleotides: TGTGCCAGCAGTCCCTGGACAGGGACCTATGGCTACACCTTC. Its translation: CASSPWTGTYGYTF.

On this clone itself: Other DNA variants within this sample encode the same CDR3. The rearrangement joins TRBV5-6 to TRBJ2-5; possible D gene TRBD1, 6 bases. The CDR3 has 12 residues. In germline, CDR1 is SGHDT, CDR2 YYEEEE. Trimming took off 5 bases at V and 2 bases at J, with 7 bases between the two ends. CDR3 nucleotide sequence: TGTGCCAGCAGTGGACAGCAAGAGACCCAGTACTTC. This sequence encodes CASSGQQETQYF.

V gene TRBV5-4 combines with J gene TRBJ1-1; D unclear. V shed 2 bases and J shed 0 bases, with 11 bases lying between them. The CDR3 contains 15 residues. Per germline, CDR1 SGHNT and CDR2 YYREEE (reference sequence). The CDR3, as DNA: TGTGCCAGCAGCTTCACGCGAGGCATGAACACTGAAGCTTTCTTT. It yields the protein CASSFTRGMNTEAFF.

This clone appeared once. The chain employs TRBV28 and TRBJ2-1; D may be TRBD1 (6 bases). The CDR3 spans 13 residues. Trimming removed 0 bases from V and 12 bases from J, with 12 bases in between. Germline-derived CDR1 and CDR2 are MDHEN and SYDVKM. The CDR3 DNA is TGTGCCAGCAGTTTATGGTCGACAGGCGGGCAGTTCTTC. Translated: CASSLWSTGGQFF.

A remark on this clone: The sample carries other DNA sequences with the same CDR3. The chain joins TRBV5-5 to TRBJ2-7; D may be TRBD2 (5 bases). The V end was cut by 2 bases, the J end by 3 bases, with 9 bases between. The CDR3 sequence is 13 residues long. In germline, CDR1 is SGHKS, CDR2 YYEKEE (reference sequence). CDR3 sequence reads: CASSFGGNYEQYF. CDR3 nucleotides: TGTGCCAGCAGCTTTGGAGGAAACTACGAGCAGTACTTC. Complete variable domain (other parts from reference TRBV5-5 and TRBJ2-7): DAGVTQSPTHLIKTRGQQVTLRCSPISGHKSVSWYQQVLGQGPQFIFQYYEKEERGRGNFPDRFSARQFPNYSSELNVNALLLGDSALYLCASSFGGNYEQYFGPGTRLTVT.

The chain recombines TRBV15 with TRBJ2-1, with D perhaps TRBD1 (5 bases). The length of the CDR3 is 15 residues. The V end lost 1 base, the J end lost 2 bases, and 9 bases lay between the germline ends. Germline V CDR1 and CDR2: LNHNV, YYDKDF (reference sequence). CDR3 region: CATSRAGQAYNEQFF. The CDR3 nucleotides read TGTGCCACCAGCAGAGCAGGGCAGGCCTACAATGAGCAGTTCTTC.

The chain joins TRBV6-5 to TRBJ2-1, with D tentatively TRBD2 (6 bases). The CDR3 runs to 16 residues. Trimming removed 0 bases at V and 4 bases at J, with 13 bases between. Germline V gene data show CDR1 as MNHEY and CDR2 as SVGAGI. For the CDR3, the DNA is TGTGCCAGCAGTTACTCTTGGGGGGAATTTTACAATGAGCAGTTCTTC. It specifies CASSYSWGEFYNEQFF.

The V call is TRBV4-1, the J call TRBJ2-7; D remains unclear. Trimming stripped 0 bases from V and 6 bases from J, with 9 bases between. Germline-derived CDR1 and CDR2 are MGHRA and YSYEKL. This CDR3 has 13 residues. CDR3 region: CASSQENNPEQYF. The DNA for the CDR3 is TGCGCCAGCAGCCAAGAAAACAACCCCGAGCAGTACTTC.

For this clone: At one boundary the junction diverges from the germline segment, which might be a read error. The chain joins TRBV7-7 to TRBJ2-1; 7 bases align to TRBD2. CDR1 SSHAT and CDR2 FNYEAQ come from the germline V gene (reference sequence). The CDR3 spans 16 residues. CDR3 residues: CASSLSQRDSYNEQFF. The CDR3 DNA reads TGTGCTAGCAGCCTAAGTCAGCGGGATTCCTACAATGAGCAGTTCTTC.

This clone was seen once. The rearrangement links TRBV6-6 to TRBJ2-7; tentative D call: TRBD2 (6 bases). The V gene's germline CDR1 is MNHNY and CDR2 SVGAGI (reference sequence). The CDR3 runs to 15 residues. The V and J ends lost 2 bases and 2 bases respectively, with 13 bases between them. The DNA of the CDR3 is TGTGCCAGCAGTTACGGAGGGACGGAGACCTACGAGCAGTACTTC. Its translation: CASSYGGTETYEQYF.

The rearrangement links TRBV5-1 to TRBJ2-3; D perhaps matches TRBD2 (7 bases). Germline V gives CDR1 SGHRS, CDR2 YFSETQ. CDR3 length: 16 residues. V lost 1 base and J lost 2, with 14 bases in between. In DNA form, the CDR3 reads TGCGCCAGCAGCTTGCGGGGGGCGATCTCCACAGATACGCAGTATTTT. It encodes CASSLRGAISTDTQYF.

The chain uses TRBV7-2 and TRBJ1-1, with a weak D call TRBD1 (5 bases). CDR3 length equals 13 residues. Trimming took off 3 bases at V and 11 bases at J, with 16 bases between the two ends. Germline lookup yields CDR1 SGHTA and CDR2 FQGNSA. CDR3 amino acids: CASSFFSWGEAFF. In DNA form, the CDR3 reads TGTGCCAGCAGCTTTTTTTCTTGGGGGGAGGCTTTCTTT.

This chain joins TRBV5-1 and TRBJ2-5; 9 positions match TRBD1. Germline V gene data show CDR1 as SGHRS and CDR2 as YFSETQ. This CDR3 has 14 amino acids. The junction had 3 bases not matched to a gene; V was cut back by 2 bases and J by 4 bases. The CDR3 spells CASSFTGGGETQYF. CDR3 DNA: TGCGCCAGCAGCTTTACAGGGGGCGGAGAGACCCAGTACTTC.

V and J are TRBV6-5 and TRBJ2-5; possibly TRBD2 for D (5 bases). This CDR3 comprises 13 residues. V lost 8 bases, J lost 2 bases, and 12 bases lay in between. The germline V gene encodes CDR1 MNHEY and CDR2 SVGAGI. The CDR3 spells CASQPGLQETQYF. Here the CDR3 DNA reads TGTGCCAGCCAGCCGGGGTTACAAGAGACCCAGTACTTC.

V is TRBV4-3 and J is TRBJ2-2, with D hard to call. This CDR3 is 18 amino acids long. The V end lost 1 base, the J end lost 0 bases, and 15 bases lay between the germline ends. CDR1 and CDR2 from the germline V gene are LGHNA and YSLEER. The CDR3 spells CASSQVGPLEANTGELFF. CDR3 sequence (DNA): TGCGCCAGCAGCCAAGTCGGGCCCCTAGAGGCGAACACCGGGGAGCTGTTTTTT.

This chain connects TRBV6-6 to TRBJ2-2; D is ambiguous. The CDR3 is made up of 13 amino acids. Germline CDR1 and CDR2: MNHNY and SVGAGI (reference sequence). The ends were cut back, 2 bases at V and 3 bases at J, with 4 bases in the middle. CDR3 amino acids: CASSYTDTGELFF. In DNA form, the CDR3 reads TGTGCCAGCAGTTACACAGACACCGGGGAGCTGTTTTTT.

The genes are TRBV5-1 and TRBJ2-2; the D gene is possibly TRBD2 (6 bases). Germline CDR1 is SGHRS and CDR2 is YFSETQ. V gave up 4 bases and J gave up 3 bases, with 19 bases separating them. CDR3 length: 17 residues. The CDR3 DNA sequence: TGCGCCAGCAGCCATTTAAGGGGCTGGGGGGACACCGGGGAGCTGTTTTTT. As protein: CASSHLRGWGDTGELFF.

The rearrangement links TRBV27 to TRBJ2-1; 10 bases map to TRBD2. The CDR3 covers 15 residues. The germline CDR1 and CDR2 sequences are MNHEY and SMNVEV (reference sequence). Unmatched junction bases numbered 4, after V lost 5 bases and J lost 3 bases. The chain's CDR3 is CASSLSGGYYNEQFF. DNA for the CDR3: TGTGCCAGCAGTCTTAGCGGGGGGTACTACAATGAGCAGTTCTTC.

J is TRBJ2-7 and V is TRBV7-2, with D tentatively TRBD2 (5 bases). Germline CDR1 reads SGHTA; CDR2 reads FQGNSA. V lost 3 bases and J lost 2, with 11 bases in between. The CDR3 sequence is 14 residues long. Here the CDR3 DNA reads TGTGCCAGCAGCTTTTGGGAGAAGGCCTACGAGCAGTACTTC. Its translation is CASSFWEKAYEQYF. The full variable domain, in which reference TRBV7-2 and TRBJ2-7 provide the parts outside the CDR3, is GAGVSQSPSNKVTEKGKDVELRCDPISGHTALYWYRQSLGQGLEFLIYFQGNSAPDKSGLPSDRFSAERTGGSVSTLTIQRTQQEDSAVYLCASSFWEKAYEQYFGPGTRLTVT.